This record looks at one T cell receptor beta chain sequence and its context. The CDR3 is 16 residues long. From germline, CDR1 is MGHRA and CDR2 YSYEKL. Trimming at V came to 1 base and at J to 9 bases, leaving 11 bases not matched to a gene. The data were taken from a study of blood T cell repertoires in COVID-19. Study-level background: Sites across the United States, Italy and Spain contributed samples from acute and convalescent COVID-19. T cells, B-cell-depleted T cells, or PBMCs provided the cDNA or gDNA that served as material.

Under the authors' procedure: Estimated nucleated cell counts came from reference gene primer amplification. Sequenced by immunoSEQ multiplex PCR; TCRdb stores in-frame clones only, minus some. The V and J calls and clone size were taken over from that table, and D and trimming were inferred from the DNA. The table lists 200,000 or so clones, 86% of them singletons. This chain connects TRBV4-1 to TRBJ2-1; 8 bases align to TRBD2. Sequencing was done on a sample of peripheral blood. The source of this sequence is a man between 50 and 59 years old with acute or convalescent COVID-19. The CDR3 nucleotides read TGCGCCAGCAGCCAAGTGGGCGGGGGGTCGAGGGTTGAGCAGTTCTTC. Translation gives CASSQVGGGSRVEQFF.